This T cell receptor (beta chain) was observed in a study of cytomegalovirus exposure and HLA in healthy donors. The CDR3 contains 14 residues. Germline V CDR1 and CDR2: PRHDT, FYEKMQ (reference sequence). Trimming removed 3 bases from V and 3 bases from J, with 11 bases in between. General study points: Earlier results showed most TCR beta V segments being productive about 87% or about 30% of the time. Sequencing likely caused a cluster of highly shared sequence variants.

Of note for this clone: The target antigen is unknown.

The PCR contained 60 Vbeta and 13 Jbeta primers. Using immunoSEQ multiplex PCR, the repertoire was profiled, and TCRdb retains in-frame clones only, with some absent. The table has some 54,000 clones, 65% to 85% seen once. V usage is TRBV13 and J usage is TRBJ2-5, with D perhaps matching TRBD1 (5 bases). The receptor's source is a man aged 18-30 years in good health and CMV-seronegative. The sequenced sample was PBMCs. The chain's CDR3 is CASSLGLGEETQYF. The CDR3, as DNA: TGTGCCAGCAGCTTGGGGTTAGGGGAAGAGACCCAGTACTTC.